This TCR beta chain was sequenced in a study of identifying expanded T cells in peripheral blood. Whole-study results and caveats: Two-week clone count variance significantly increased as total template count grew. Over about two and four weeks, about 15 and 18 clones changed, versus approximately 1.2 between replicates.

A word on this clone: Its antigen is still unknown.

Per germline, CDR1 LNHDA and CDR2 SQIVND (reference sequence). CDR3 length: 13 amino acids. The germline V and J ends were trimmed by 1 base and 0 bases, with 4 bases remaining between them. Healthy donors had no documented immune events, such as infections, while sampled. Sequencing was performed with immunoSEQ multiplex PCR; in TCRdb, only in-frame clones are kept and a portion is missing. The table records around 100,000 clones, 75% to 90% of them present only once. The chain carries TRBV19 and TRBJ2-7, with no clear D. Sequenced input: blood. The receptor was derived from a person between 18 and 70 years old in good health. The CDR3 loop is CASSIGTSYEQYF. The CDR3 bases are TGTGCCAGTAGTATAGGTACCTCCTACGAGCAGTACTTC.